What follows describes a single TCR beta chain. CDR1 LNHNV and CDR2 YYDKDF come from the germline V gene (reference sequence). The V end lost 5 bases, the J end lost 2 bases, and 9 bases lay between the germline ends. This CDR3 has 13 residues. The sample belongs to a study of blood T cell repertoires in COVID-19. How the authors handled the data: Nucleated cell number was recorded as an estimate derived from reference gene primer amplification. Libraries were prepared by immunoSEQ multiplex PCR; TCRdb keeps only in-frame clonotypes and omits some of them. V, J and clone size are those of that table, while D and trimming were read from the DNA. The sample has about 220,000 clones, roughly 85% seen once.

The chain joins TRBV15 to TRBJ1-1; D ambiguous. Sequenced: peripheral blood. The TCR originated in a woman aged 80 or over with acute or convalescent COVID-19. The CDR3 region has the DNA TGTGCCACCAGCGCCCTAAGAAACACTGAAGCTTTCTTT. Encoded protein: CATSALRNTEAFF.